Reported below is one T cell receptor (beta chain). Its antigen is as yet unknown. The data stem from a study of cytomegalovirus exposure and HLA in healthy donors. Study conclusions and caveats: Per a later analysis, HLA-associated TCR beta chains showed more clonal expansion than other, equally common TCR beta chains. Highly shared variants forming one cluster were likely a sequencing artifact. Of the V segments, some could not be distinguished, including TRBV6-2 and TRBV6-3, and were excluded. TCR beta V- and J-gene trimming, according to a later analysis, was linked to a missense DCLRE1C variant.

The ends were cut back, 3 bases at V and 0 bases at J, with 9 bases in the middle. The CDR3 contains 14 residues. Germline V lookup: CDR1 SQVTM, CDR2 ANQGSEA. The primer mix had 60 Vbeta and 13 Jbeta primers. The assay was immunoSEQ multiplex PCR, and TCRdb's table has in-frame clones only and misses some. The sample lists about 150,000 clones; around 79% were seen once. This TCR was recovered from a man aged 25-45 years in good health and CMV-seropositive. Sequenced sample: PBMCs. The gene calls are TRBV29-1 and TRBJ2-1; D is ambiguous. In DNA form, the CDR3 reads TGCAGCGTTGACGGTAAAAGCTCCTACAATGAGCAGTTCTTC. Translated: CSVDGKSSYNEQFF.